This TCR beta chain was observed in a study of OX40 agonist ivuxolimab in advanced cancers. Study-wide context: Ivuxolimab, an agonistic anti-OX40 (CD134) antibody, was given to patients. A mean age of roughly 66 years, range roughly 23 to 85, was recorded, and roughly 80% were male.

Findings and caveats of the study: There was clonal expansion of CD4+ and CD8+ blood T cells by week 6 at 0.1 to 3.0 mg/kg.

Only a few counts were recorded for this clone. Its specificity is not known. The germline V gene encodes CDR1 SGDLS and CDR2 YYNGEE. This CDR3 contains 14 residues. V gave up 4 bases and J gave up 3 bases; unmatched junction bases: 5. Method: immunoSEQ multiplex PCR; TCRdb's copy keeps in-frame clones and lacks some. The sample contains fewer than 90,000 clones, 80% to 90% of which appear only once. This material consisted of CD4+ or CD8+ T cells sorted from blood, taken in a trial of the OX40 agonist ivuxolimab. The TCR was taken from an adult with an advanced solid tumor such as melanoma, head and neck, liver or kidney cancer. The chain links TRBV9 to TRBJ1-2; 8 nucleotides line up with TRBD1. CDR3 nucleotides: TGTGCCAGCAGCAGCGTACAGGGGGACTATGGCTACACCTTC. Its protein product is CASSSVQGDYGYTF.